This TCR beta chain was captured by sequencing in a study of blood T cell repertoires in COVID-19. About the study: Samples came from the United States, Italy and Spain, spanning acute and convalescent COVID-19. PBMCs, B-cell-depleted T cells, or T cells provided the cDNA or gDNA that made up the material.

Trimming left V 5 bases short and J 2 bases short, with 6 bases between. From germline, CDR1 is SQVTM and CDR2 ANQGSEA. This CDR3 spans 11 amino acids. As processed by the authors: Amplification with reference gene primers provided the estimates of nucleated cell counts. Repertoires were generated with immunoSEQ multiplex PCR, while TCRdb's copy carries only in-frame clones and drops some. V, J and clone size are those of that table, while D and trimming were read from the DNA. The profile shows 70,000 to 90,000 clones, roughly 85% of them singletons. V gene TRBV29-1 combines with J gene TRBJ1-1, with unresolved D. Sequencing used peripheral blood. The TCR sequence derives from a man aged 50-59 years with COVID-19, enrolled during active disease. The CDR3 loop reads CSVTGNTEAFF. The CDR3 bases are TGCAGCGTTACGGGAAACACTGAAGCTTTCTTT. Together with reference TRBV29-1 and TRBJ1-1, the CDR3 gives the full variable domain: SAVISQKPSRDICQRGTSLTIQCQVDSQVTMMFWYRQQPGQSLTLIATANQGSEATYESGFVIDKFPISRPNLTFSTLTVSNMSPEDSSIYLCSVTGNTEAFFGQGTRLTVV.